What follows describes a single T cell receptor beta chain. Germline V gives CDR1 MNHNY, CDR2 SVGAGI (reference sequence). V lost 3 bases, J lost 6 bases, and 9 bases stayed unmatched. The CDR3 length is 15 residues. This sample was taken from a study of STAT5B mutations in CD4+ large granular lymphocyte leukemia. Method: immunoSEQ multiplex PCR; TCRdb's copy keeps in-frame clones and lacks some. The sample lists about 32,000 clones; 71% were seen once. The source is a human donor in good health. The rearrangement links TRBV6-6 to TRBJ1-2; 8 bases line up with TRBD1. Input material: CD4+ T cells from blood buffy coats. In DNA form, the CDR3 reads TGTGCCAGCAGTTATCCGGGACAGGCCTCCAATGGCTACACCTTC. Amino acid sequence: CASSYPGQASNGYTF.